The count of the clone carrying this T cell receptor beta chain is one. Its antigen is currently unknown. Using immunoSEQ multiplex PCR, the repertoire was profiled, and TCRdb retains in-frame clones only, with some absent. The sample holds a few million clones; 80% to 95% are singletons and the top ten take 0.37%. This entry belongs to a study of shared clonotypes between healthy human individuals. General study points: Non-shared clonotypes showed lower generation probabilities than clonotypes common to all four donors.

The germline V and J ends were trimmed by 5 bases and 12 bases, with 14 bases remaining between them. The germline V gene encodes CDR1 DFQATT and CDR2 SNEGSKA (reference sequence). CDR3 size: 11 residues. All donors were healthy HIV-negative adults lacking recent acute infections or vaccinations. Specimen: naive CD4+ T cells from PBMCs. Noted subset: CD45RA+ positively selected. The clonotype comes from a man between 18 and 29 years old in good health. Some clones in this sample may be carry-over from other donors' samples. V is TRBV20-1 and J is TRBJ2-1, with TRBD1 as a possible D gene (5 bases). The CDR3 protein is CSAERGGAQFF. CDR3 DNA: TGCAGTGCTGAAAGAGGTGGGGCGCAGTTCTTC.